This is a list of T cell receptor beta chains from one sample in a study of cytomegalovirus exposure and HLA in healthy donors. The repertoire was sequenced with immunoSEQ multiplex PCR; TCRdb's copy has only in-frame clones and lacks some. The data contain 350,000 or so clones, about nine tenths of them singletons. The source material was PBMCs. These receptor sequences come from a woman between 18 and 30 years old in good health and CMV-seronegative. The CDR3 runs from the conserved cysteine through the conserved F or W. The D gene is left open where the match is weak. Rows give clone size only sometimes, using once, few, many, or a class for an expanded clone.

d_call,v_call,j_call,clone_size,cdr3_aa,cdr3_nt
TRBD1,TRBV7-2,TRBJ1-5,-,CASSLTGENQPQHF,TGTGCCAGCAGCTTAACAGGGGAAAATCAGCCCCAGCATTTT
TRBD1,TRBV28,TRBJ1-4,-,CASSLGLGQGANEKLFF,TGTGCCAGCAGTTTAGGGCTAGGTCAGGGGGCTAATGAAAAACTGTTTTTT
TRBD2,TRBV4-3,TRBJ2-7,-,CASSQDVASGSRSYEQYF,TGCGCCAGCAGCCAAGATGTCGCTAGCGGGAGTAGGTCCTACGAGCAGTACTTC
TRBD1,TRBV27,TRBJ1-1,-,CASSLRGLNTEAFF,TGTGCCAGCAGCCTGAGGGGGCTGAACACTGAAGCTTTCTTT
TRBD2,TRBV13,TRBJ2-1,-,CASSARLAGSYNEQFF,TGTGCCAGCAGCGCCCGGTTAGCGGGAAGTTACAATGAGCAGTTCTTC
TRBD1,TRBV18,TRBJ2-3,-,CASSPPGQGVSTDTQYF,TGTGCCAGCTCACCACCCGGACAGGGGGTTAGCACAGATACGCAGTATTTT
-,TRBV6-5,TRBJ2-7,-,CASSYWAVSSYEQYF,TGTGCCAGCAGTTATTGGGCAGTCAGCTCCTACGAGCAGTACTTC
-,TRBV7-9,TRBJ2-7,-,CASGYSPGGAEQYF,TGTGCCAGCGGATATTCCCCCGGGGGTGCTGAGCAGTACTTC
TRBD2,TRBV7-2,TRBJ2-7,-,CASSHQGGLAEYYEQYF,TGTGCCAGCAGCCATCAGGGGGGACTAGCGGAGTACTACGAGCAGTACTTC
-,TRBV6-6,TRBJ1-2,-,CASSYSGSSANYGYTF,TGTGCCAGCAGTTACTCAGGATCCAGCGCTAACTATGGCTACACCTTC
TRBD1,TRBV27,TRBJ1-2,-,CASSPDRGLYGYTF,TGTGCCAGCAGCCCGGACAGGGGGCTCTATGGCTACACCTTC
-,TRBV6-5,TRBJ1-2,-,CASSYHPAGNYGYTF,TGTGCCAGCAGTTACCACCCCGCAGGGAACTATGGCTACACCTTC
-,TRBV5-6,TRBJ1-1,-,CASAGMNTEAFF,TGTGCCAGCGCAGGGATGAACACTGAAGCTTTCTTT
-,TRBV7-8,TRBJ2-1,-,CASSSEPGGLGEQFF,TGTGCCAGCAGCTCTGAGCCCGGAGGTCTGGGTGAGCAGTTCTTC
TRBD1,TRBV27,TRBJ2-1,-,CASSSYRGPYNEQFF,TGTGCCAGCAGTTCCTACAGGGGCCCCTACAATGAGCAGTTCTTC
TRBD2,TRBV6-5,TRBJ2-2,-,CASSTSAGAGELFF,TGTGCCAGCAGCACTAGCGCGGGGGCCGGGGAGCTGTTTTTT
-,TRBV18,TRBJ1-2,-,CASSLVEDGYTF,TGTGCCAGCTCACTCGTAGAGGATGGCTACACCTTC
TRBD1,TRBV5-1,TRBJ2-2,few,CASSTGTGPTGELFF,TGCGCCAGCAGTACGGGGACAGGGCCCACCGGGGAGCTGTTTTTT
-,TRBV4-1,TRBJ2-2,-,CASSRGLGELFF,TGCGCCAGCAGCCGGGGGCTGGGGGAGCTGTTTTTT
TRBD2,TRBV6-1,TRBJ2-3,few,CASSWASGADTQYF,TGTGCCAGCAGTTGGGCTAGCGGGGCAGATACGCAGTATTTT
TRBD1,TRBV19,TRBJ1-4,-,CASSTPGQVNEKLFF,TGTGCCAGTAGTACCCCCGGACAGGTTAATGAAAAACTGTTTTTT
-,TRBV12-5,TRBJ2-7,-,CASSPLAGNSYEQYF,TGTGCTAGTTCCCCCCTCGCCGGGAACTCCTACGAGCAGTACTTC
TRBD1,TRBV28,TRBJ1-2,-,CASSRQGFLYGYTF,TGTGCCAGCAGCAGACAGGGCTTCCTCTATGGCTACACCTTC
-,TRBV27,TRBJ2-4,-,CASSQQGNIQYF,TGTGCCAGCAGTCAGCAGGGAAACATTCAGTACTTC
-,TRBV13,TRBJ2-1,-,CASSSYNEQFF,TGTGCCAGCAGCTCTTACAATGAGCAGTTCTTC
TRBD1,TRBV7-9,TRBJ2-7,few,CASSRDSFSYEQYF,TGTGCCAGCAGCCGGGACAGTTTCTCCTACGAGCAGTACTTC
TRBD2,TRBV27,TRBJ2-1,once,CASSFLLRLAEENEQFF,TGTGCCAGCAGTTTCTTACTCCGCCTAGCGGAAGAGAATGAGCAGTTCTTC
TRBD1,TRBV5-1,TRBJ1-5,-,CASSLDPGGQPQHF,TGCGCCAGCAGCTTGGATCCAGGGGGTCAGCCCCAGCATTTT
-,TRBV6-5,TRBJ2-5,-,CASSSTRFETQYF,TGTGCCAGCAGTTCCACGAGGTTTGAGACCCAGTACTTC
-,TRBV7-3,TRBJ2-1,once,CASTESNSGYNEQFF,TGTGCCAGCACCGAGAGCAATAGCGGATACAATGAGCAGTTCTTC
-,TRBV10-3,TRBJ2-7,-,CAISGTAVYEQYF,TGTGCCATCAGTGGAACGGCGGTCTACGAGCAGTACTTC